This T cell receptor beta chain comes out of a study of Ad26.COV2.S vaccination and SARS-CoV-2 variants (dated by TCRdb to the early 2020s). With respect to the entire study: Vaccine-arm donors were drawn from COV1001, a multicentre, randomized, double-blind, placebo-controlled phase I-IIa trial of Ad26.COV2.S in healthy adults. Ad26.COV2.S was administered intramuscularly at a dose of 5x10^10 or 1x10^11 viral particles, either as one shot or as two shots given 56 days apart. TCRbeta repertoire sequencing was used to assess the specificity and breadth of SARS-CoV-2-reactive T cell receptors after Ad26.COV2.S vaccination. A total of around 32 samples were included in the TCR-sequenced set, comprising roughly 19 Ad26.COV2.S vaccine recipients, 5 placebo recipients and 8 SARS-CoV-2 convalescent individuals. Trial participants were randomized into five groups of five, in which low-dose or high-dose Ad26.COV2.S was given once or twice, or placebo was given on both occasions. Throughout the experiments and outcome assessment, investigators stayed blinded to trial group allocation.

In light of the paper, this sample's treatment or condition label describes: some 20 received Ad26.COV2.S at low or high dose, single or two shots; about 5 received placebo; per-sample allocation not given. Repertoires of vaccine and placebo recipients were sequenced from samples collected on day 63 after the first injection. In Cohort 1b, 20 to 25 adults aged 18-55 years were enrolled at a single site in Boston, USA, between 29 July and 7 August 2020. Ad26.COV2.S was a replication-incompetent adenovirus type 26 vector expressing a prefusion-stabilized SARS-CoV-2 spike protein from the original Wuhan strain. Results and caveats for the whole study, not just this receptor: Comparable non-spike TCR breadth was observed between vaccine and placebo recipients, consistent with only spike being contained in the vaccine. Ad26.COV2.S recipients had higher spike-specific TCR breadth than placebo recipients (P = 0.0014). The study lacked the statistical power to compare responses across vaccine doses or regimens. After vaccination, spike-specific CD8+ and CD4+ T cell responses were reported to show substantial breadth. The authors noted that total T cell responses may have been underestimated by the TCR breadth and depth analyses.

TCRbeta CDR3 regions were sequenced with the immunoSEQ Assay. After extraction, genomic DNA underwent amplification by bias-controlled multiplex PCR, followed by high-throughput sequencing. The paper's data handling went like this. To quantify the absolute abundance of each unique TCRbeta CDR3 region, sequences were collapsed and filtered. T cell fraction was estimated by normalization of TCRbeta template counts to usable DNA, with usable DNA being measured through amplification of reference genes present in all nucleated cells. Repertoire TCRs were annotated as SARS-CoV-2-specific by exact matching of V gene, CDR3 amino acid sequence and J gene to a known reactive TCR set. The reference SARS-CoV-2 TCR set was derived from MIRA and filtered for enrichment in COVID-19-positive ImmuneCODE repertoires, a step that removed public or cross-reactive TCRs. Using the MIRA antigens, annotated TCRs were further analysed by specific ORF or by position within an ORF. Depth was the summed frequency of annotated unique rearrangements, while breadth was defined as annotated unique rearrangements over total unique productive rearrangements. Two-sided Wilcoxon rank-sum tests were used to compare TCR breadth between groups. TCRdb took this table from immuneACCESS and kept in-frame rearrangements with V and J called. Such tables lack part of the clones; where checked against another copy, unresolved V genes explain under half of the gap, and the rest is unexplained. Clonal size and the V and J genes are those of that table, whereas D and trimming came from the DNA. The sample table records about 350,000 clones; 65% to 90% of these occur just once. The ten largest clones represent around a tenth of the sample.

CDR1 and CDR2 were assigned from the germline V gene as SGHTA and FQGTGA. Inclusive of the bounding cysteine and phenylalanine, the CDR3 is 13 residues long. Of all the DNA, just the CDR3 is kept, 39 bases in frame from base 1. Relative to germline, V is 0 bases shorter and J is 5 bases shorter, with 8 bases between their ends. As concerns this clone: The target of this receptor is not known. One base away there is no much larger clone; base qualities are not given.

The sequence was obtained from a person between 18 and 65 years old who received the Ad26.COV2.S COVID-19 vaccine or a placebo. The rearranged chain carries TRBV7-3 and TRBJ2-7; too little of a D gene remains to name it. The sequencing used peripheral blood, collected in a trial of Ad26.COV2.S vaccine versus placebo. The nucleotide sequence reads TGTGCCAGCAGCTTAACGATAGGCCACGAGCAGTACTTC. Its translation reads: CASSLTIGHEQYF.